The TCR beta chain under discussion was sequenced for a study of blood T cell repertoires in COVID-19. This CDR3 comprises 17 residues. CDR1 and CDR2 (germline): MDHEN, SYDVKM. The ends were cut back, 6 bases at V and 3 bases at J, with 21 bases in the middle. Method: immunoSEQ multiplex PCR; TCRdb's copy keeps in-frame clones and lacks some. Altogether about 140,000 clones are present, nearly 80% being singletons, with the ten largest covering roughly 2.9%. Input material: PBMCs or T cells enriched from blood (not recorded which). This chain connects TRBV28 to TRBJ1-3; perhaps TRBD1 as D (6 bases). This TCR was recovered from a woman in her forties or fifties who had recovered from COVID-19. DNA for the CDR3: TGTGCCAGCAGCCGGGGATCACAGGGAATGAATGGAAACACCATATATTTT. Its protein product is CASSRGSQGMNGNTIYF.